This T cell receptor (beta chain) was recovered during a study of CD8+ T cells in alopecia areata. Worth noting for this clone: The antigen remains undetermined.

The authors extracted RNA and reverse transcribed it into cDNA as the sequencing template. Repertoires were generated with immunoSEQ multiplex PCR, while TCRdb's copy carries only in-frame clones and drops some. The repertoire has about 180,000 clones, about 72% of them found once; the top ten carry around 10%. The germline gives CDR1 LGHNA, CDR2 YNFKEQ. This CDR3 is 16 amino acids long. With 0 bases removed from V and 5 bases from J, the gap between germline ends came to 14 bases. General study findings and limits: Scalp lesions, especially in alopecia totalis/universalis, had higher clonality than normal scalp.

The sequenced sample was CD8+ T cells sorted from blood, obtained at week 0. This chain uses TRBV4-2 with TRBJ1-5; tentative D call: TRBD1 (5 bases). The source of this sequence is a human donor with alopecia areata. The CDR3 loop is CASSQEDGGNYQPQHF. In DNA, the CDR3 is TGTGCCAGCAGCCAAGAGGACGGGGGAAATTATCAGCCCCAGCATTTT.